The rows below give T cell receptor beta chains drawn from one sample of a study of T cell responses to AZD1222 COVID-19 vaccine. Here immunoSEQ multiplex PCR was the method, and the copy in TCRdb shows in-frame clones only, minus some. The profile covers around 150,000 clones, with approximately 90% appearing a single time and around 3.6% taken by the ten largest. This material consisted of peripheral blood, taken on day 0 of AZD1222 vaccination. These receptors were taken from an adult in good health. Both conserved end residues are trimmed from each CDR3.

TRBV29-1 | SGMTVAKNIQY
TRBV7-2 | ASSSAGGHSTDTQY
TRBV7-2 | ASSSDRERYGYT
TRBV27 | ANSSTGTSATYEQY
TRBV27 | ASSRAGASYNEQF
TRBV3-1/TRBV3-2 | ASSQRDEQF
TRBV25-1 | ASSRLNTEAF
TRBV11-3 | ASSLDLRLAGGIPDTQY
TRBV30 | AWSVNRPNQPQH
TRBV7-2 | ASTPDRIGNTIY
TRBV7-3 | ASSLRAPSTGELF
TRBV11-3 | ASSSRASYEQY
TRBV7-2 | ASSLQAGGPYEQY
TRBV5-4 | ASSPVSGNTIY
TRBV11-3 | ASSHSTHPLGGGREQF
TRBV30 | AWSQSDSTNEKLF
TRBV19 | ASSIVVGTPQPQH
TRBV5-1 | ASSLVSGFSYEQY
TRBV13 | ASSEGGARLF
TRBV12-3/TRBV12-4 | ASRGDSKTEAF
TRBV5-1 | ASTQQSLGMNTEAF
TRBV7-2 | ASSSPGAYNEQF
TRBV6-2/TRBV6-3 | ASSFGTSGTNTGELF
TRBV29-1 | SVRTGRYIQY
TRBV12-1 | ASSFGPPGTLMNTEAF
TRBV6-5 | ASSRQGAYTEAF
TRBV30 | AWSRGANSNQPQH
TRBV5-4 | ASSSGQGAYNEQF
TRBV5-8 | ASSDRGGYQPQH
TRBV20-1 | SARQGTPLH
TRBV7-9 | ASSRDSGYTGELF
TRBV21-1 | AGQSSGRAGSDTQY
TRBV6-5 | ASRRQETQY
TRBV7-3 | ASSFGTGVTGELF
TRBV6-5 | ASSRLSYNEQF
TRBV24-1 | ATSVGGANNEQF
TRBV28 | ASGGPSNQPQH